The entry below gives a single T cell receptor (beta chain) sequence along with its context. This record belongs to a study of cytomegalovirus exposure and HLA in healthy donors. V was trimmed by 1 base and J by 3 bases, leaving 13 bases between them. The CDR3 covers 15 residues. Germline V gene sequence: CDR1 KGHSH, CDR2 LQKENI. TCRdb's table, derived via immunoSEQ multiplex PCR, lists solely in-frame clones and lacks some. The repertoire includes 150,000 to 200,000 clones, approximately 86% of them detected once, and around 2% sits in the top ten. This sequence originates from a woman under 30 in good health and CMV-seronegative. Specimen: PBMCs. The chain carries TRBV18 and TRBJ2-7; D is perhaps TRBD1 (6 bases). CDR3 in DNA: TGTGCCAGCTCACCACAGGGGACACTTATCTACGAGCAGTACTTC. Amino acids: CASSPQGTLIYEQYF. The variable domain in full, completed from reference TRBV18 and TRBJ2-7, reads NAGVMQNPRHLVRRRGQEARLRCSPMKGHSHVYWYRQLPEEGLKFMVYLQKENIIDESGMPKERFSAEFPKEGPSILRIQQVVRGDSAAYFCASSPQGTLIYEQYFGPGTRLTVT.